The next 16 T cell receptor beta chains were all read from a single sample in a study of blood T cell repertoires in COVID-19. The method was immunoSEQ multiplex PCR; TCRdb's version includes in-frame clones alone and lacks a portion of them. The data show 68,000 or so clones, 75% to 90% seen once. Sequencing was done on a sample of peripheral blood. These receptors all come from a human donor in a cohort sampled during active COVID-19.

The chain couples TRBV29-1 to TRBJ2-7; 7 nucleotides align to TRBD1. Germline V gene sequence: CDR1 SQVTM, CDR2 ANQGSEA. The V segment lost 6 bases and the J segment 1 base; nucleotides outside the gene matches: 12. The CDR3 runs to 15 residues. CDR3 in DNA: TGCAGCGTAGCCGGGACAGCCGGTTCTTCCTACGAGCAGTACTTC. As protein: CSVAGTAGSSYEQYF.

J is TRBJ2-2 and V is TRBV5-5, with 7 bases lining up with TRBD1. V was pared by 2 bases and J by 6 bases, with 1 base of the junction left unmatched. The CDR3 covers 13 residues. Looked up from germline, CDR1 is SGHKS and CDR2 is YYEKEE (reference sequence). The DNA of the CDR3 is TGTGCCAGCAGCTTCACAGGGGCCGGGGAGCTGTTTTTT. The encoded protein is CASSFTGAGELFF. The variable domain in full, with the rest retrieved from reference TRBV5-5 and TRBJ2-2, is DAGVTQSPTHLIKTRGQQVTLRCSPISGHKSVSWYQQVLGQGPQFIFQYYEKEERGRGNFPDRFSARQFPNYSSELNVNALLLGDSALYLCASSFTGAGELFFGEGSRLTVL.

The chain uses TRBV11-2 and TRBJ2-7, with 9 bases aligning to TRBD2. Germline V gives CDR1 SGHAT, CDR2 FQNNGV. This CDR3 has 16 residues. V shed 1 base, J shed 0 bases, and the junction held 4 bases outside the gene matches. CDR3 sequence (DNA): TGTGCCAGCAGCTTAGTGGCGGGGGGGAGCTCCTACGAGCAGTACTTC. Translating gives CASSLVAGGSSYEQYF.

DNA for the CDR3: TGCAGCGCCCTTACAGGGGGCGAAGAGACCCAGTACTTC. Translating it yields CSALTGGEETQYF. J is TRBJ2-5 and V is TRBV29-1; 9 nucleotides match TRBD1. Per germline, CDR1 SQVTM and CDR2 ANQGSEA. The length of the CDR3 is 13 residues. Losses at the gene ends were 7 bases for V and 3 bases for J; bases not matched to a gene: 6.

CDR3 sequence reads: CASAGTGGSSGGYTF. For the CDR3, the DNA is TGCGCCAGTGCCGGGACAGGGGGCTCCTCGGGGGGCTACACCTTC. This chain joins TRBV10-2 and TRBJ1-2; TRBD1 aligns across 12 bases. The V and J ends lost 9 bases and 8 bases, in that order; junction bases with no gene match: 13. CDR1 WSHSY and CDR2 SAAADI come from the germline V gene. CDR3 length: 15 amino acids.

The chain joins TRBV24-1 to TRBJ2-5, with 7 bases that match TRBD1. The CDR3 runs to 15 residues. Per germline, CDR1 KGHDR and CDR2 SFDVKD. J gave up 6 bases and V 2 bases, and 8 bases lay outside the gene matches. The CDR3 sequence: CATSDSRQGPKTQYF. The CDR3 DNA follows: TGTGCCACCAGTGATTCCCGACAGGGACCCAAGACCCAGTACTTC.

The V gene is TRBV5-4, the J gene TRBJ1-2, with D possibly being TRBD1 (5 bases). V lost 4 bases and J lost 8, with 21 bases in between. The germline gives CDR1 SGHNT, CDR2 YYREEE (reference sequence). This CDR3 comprises 15 residues. The CDR3 sequence is CASSPRSGGSEGYTF. The CDR3 DNA follows: TGTGCCAGCAGCCCCCGGTCCGGGGGTTCGGAAGGCTACACCTTC.

This chain connects TRBV5-6 to TRBJ2-1, with TRBD2 matching 8 bases. This CDR3 region has 15 residues. Germline CDR1 is SGHDT and CDR2 is YYEEEE. With V trimmed by 1 base and J by 7 bases, 7 bases remained unmatched. CDR3 sequence reads: CASSLRSGSANEQFF. The CDR3 DNA follows: TGTGCCAGCAGCTTGAGGAGCGGGAGTGCAAATGAGCAGTTCTTC.

The rearrangement uses TRBV12-5 and TRBJ2-3; TRBD1 is a possible D gene (5 bases). The CDR3 has 15 residues. In germline, CDR1 is LGHNT, CDR2 FRNRAP. The germline V and J ends were trimmed by 4 bases and 2 bases, with 13 bases remaining between them. CDR3 bases: TGTGCTAGTGGTTCCACTTTGACAGACACAGATACGCAGTATTTT. As protein: CASGSTLTDTDTQYF.

The chain carries TRBV6-5 and TRBJ2-1, with TRBD2 matching 10 bases. The junction had 5 bases not matched to a gene; V was cut back by 6 bases and J by 3 bases. The CDR3 is 15 amino acids. Germline V gene lookup returns CDR1 MNHEY and CDR2 SVGAGI. CDR3 nucleotide sequence: TGTGCCAGCAGCTCTAGCGGGAGTGGCTACAATGAGCAGTTCTTC. Amino acid sequence: CASSSSGSGYNEQFF.

The V and J genes are TRBV28 and TRBJ2-2; TRBD2 agrees at 8 bases. The CDR3 extends over 14 amino acids. Germline V gene data show CDR1 as MDHEN and CDR2 as SYDVKM. The V segment lost 6 bases and the J segment 5 bases; nucleotides outside the gene matches: 5. The CDR3 nucleotides are TGTGCCAGCAGAGGGAGCGGGGGTACCGGGGAGCTGTTTTTT. Its translation is CASRGSGGTGELFF.

V gene TRBV6-5 combines with J gene TRBJ1-1, with D unclear. V was trimmed by 5 bases and J by 0 bases, leaving 13 bases between them. Germline V gene data show CDR1 as MNHEY and CDR2 as SVGAGI. The CDR3 has 15 amino acids. CDR3 loop: CASSPSWALNTEAFF. CDR3 sequence (DNA): TGTGCCAGCAGTCCCTCCTGGGCATTGAACACTGAAGCTTTCTTT.

V and J are TRBV3-1 (or the pseudogene TRBV3-2) and TRBJ1-6, with 8 bases lining up with TRBD1. V lost 4 bases and J lost 9; bases outside the gene matches: 5. Germline CDR1 is LGHDT and CDR2 is YNNKEL (reference sequence). The CDR3 covers 14 residues. The chain's CDR3 is CASSLGQGFSPLHF. The CDR3 DNA is TGTGCCAGCAGCCTAGGACAGGGATTTTCACCCCTCCACTTT.

The chain is built from TRBV7-9 and TRBJ1-2; 9 nucleotides agree with TRBD1. There are 19 residues in the CDR3. Trimming cost V 3 bases and J 2 bases; bases outside gene matches: 16. Looked up from germline, CDR1 is SEHNR and CDR2 is FQNEAQ (reference sequence). The DNA for the CDR3 is TGTGCCAGCAGCTTGGGGGCCTCAGGACAGGGGCGAGAGAACTATGGCTACACCTTC. Protein product: CASSLGASGQGRENYGYTF.

This rearrangement joins TRBV28 to TRBJ2-1; D possibly corresponds to TRBD2 (6 bases). Trimming cost V 7 bases and J 9 bases, with 25 bases left between them. CDR3 length equals 16 residues. Germline V lookup: CDR1 MDHEN, CDR2 SYDVKM. The CDR3 DNA reads as TGTGCCAGCATTCCGAGCTCGGGAGATGGGGTGGCTGAGCAGTTCTTC. The encoded protein is CASIPSSGDGVAEQFF. The variable domain in full, completed from reference TRBV28 and TRBJ2-1, reads DVKVTQSSRYLVKRTGEKVFLECVQDMDHENMFWYRQDPGLGLRLIYFSYDVKMKEKGDIPEGYSVSREKKERFSLILESASTNQTSMYLCASIPSSGDGVAEQFFGPGTRLTVL.

The chain links TRBV11-2 to TRBJ2-7; D might be TRBD1 (5 bases). The CDR3 runs to 12 residues. Germline lookup yields CDR1 SGHAT and CDR2 FQNNGV. With 7 bases removed from V and 1 base from J, the gap between germline ends came to 8 bases. The CDR3 region is CASKGRSYEQYF. The CDR3, as DNA: TGTGCCAGCAAGGGGCGTTCCTACGAGCAGTACTTC.